This T cell receptor beta chain was captured by sequencing in a study of blood T cell repertoires in COVID-19 (dated by TCRdb to about 2020). General notes on the study: Samples covering the acute and convalescent phases of COVID-19 were provided by collaborators in the United States, Italy and Spain. The repertoires were made available in a free public database intended to serve as a resource for research on the immune response to SARS-CoV-2. The prospective study material was composed of cDNA or gDNA derived from T cells, B-cell-depleted T cells, or PBMCs. Where available, HLA class I and class II types were taken from metadata supplied by the sample provider and were not determined by assay-based typing. The dataset comprised deeply sampled blood TCRbeta repertoires from subjects exposed to, actively infected with, or recovered from COVID-19. The samples were drawn from the first 160 participants of the ongoing ImmuneRACE study and from under 1,500 subjects provided by 6 global collaborators. Nearly every sample came with metadata listing a de-identified subject ID, COVID-19 status, age in years and sex.

About this clone itself: Its target antigen remains unknown. Base qualities were left out, and no much larger clone turns up one base away.

The immunoSEQ Assay, a bias-controlled multiplex PCR, was used to amplify TCRbeta CDR3 regions from genomic DNA. As for how the authors treated the data: The number of nucleated cells in each sample was estimated by amplification of reference gene primers within the assay. Sequence reads were collapsed and filtered to measure the absolute abundance of every unique TCRbeta CDR3 rearrangement. For each sample, productive Simpson clonality was calculated as the square root of Simpson's diversity index over productive rearrangements. TCRdb carries this immuneACCESS record with in-frame sequences only. Its versions omit some clonotypes, under half of them owing to an unresolved V gene in the studies checked, with the rest unexplained. That table furnishes V, J and clone size, whereas the DNA furnished D and trimming. The sample records more than 65,000 clones, around 90% of which are singletons. Around 5.1% of the sample comes from the top ten.

Collaborating institutions collected whole blood in K2EDTA tubes following their own protocols. Collaborator samples were shipped for TCRbeta analysis as frozen whole blood, isolated PBMCs, or DNA extracted from either sample type. Taken from the germline V gene, the CDR1 and CDR2 loops are MDHEN and SYDVKM. Trimming takes 5 bases from V and 8 bases from J, and the germline ends sit 16 bases apart. From its cysteine to its phenylalanine, the CDR3 spans 15 amino acids. Only the CDR3 region is kept as DNA, spanning 45 bases read in frame from base 1. Summary of the overall study and its limitations: The amount of clinical and demographic metadata varied by source and participant and was provided uncurated.

The TCR sequence derives from a woman older than 75 with active or convalescent COVID-19. The material sequenced was peripheral blood. The chain is encoded by TRBV28 joined to TRBJ1-6, with a tentative D gene TRBD1 over 6 matching bases. The sequence in DNA is TGTGCCAGCAGTAGGGCAGGGGTGGGGTATTCACCCCTCCACTTT. Its translation reads: CASSRAGVGYSPLHF.